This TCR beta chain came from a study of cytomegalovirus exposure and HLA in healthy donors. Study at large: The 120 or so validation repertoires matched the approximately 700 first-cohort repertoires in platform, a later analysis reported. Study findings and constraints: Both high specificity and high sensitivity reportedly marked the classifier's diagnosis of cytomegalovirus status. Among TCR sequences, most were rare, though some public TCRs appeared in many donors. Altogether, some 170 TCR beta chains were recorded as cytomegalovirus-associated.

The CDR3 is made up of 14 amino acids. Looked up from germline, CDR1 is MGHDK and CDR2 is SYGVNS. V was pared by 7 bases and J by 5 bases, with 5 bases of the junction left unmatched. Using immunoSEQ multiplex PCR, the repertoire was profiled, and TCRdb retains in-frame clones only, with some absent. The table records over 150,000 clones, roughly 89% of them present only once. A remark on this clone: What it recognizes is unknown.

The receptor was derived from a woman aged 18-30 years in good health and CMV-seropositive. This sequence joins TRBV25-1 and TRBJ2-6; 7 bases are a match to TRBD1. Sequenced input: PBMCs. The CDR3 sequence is CASTTGARANVLTF. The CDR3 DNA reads TGTGCCAGCACTACAGGGGCCCGGGCCAACGTCCTGACTTTC.